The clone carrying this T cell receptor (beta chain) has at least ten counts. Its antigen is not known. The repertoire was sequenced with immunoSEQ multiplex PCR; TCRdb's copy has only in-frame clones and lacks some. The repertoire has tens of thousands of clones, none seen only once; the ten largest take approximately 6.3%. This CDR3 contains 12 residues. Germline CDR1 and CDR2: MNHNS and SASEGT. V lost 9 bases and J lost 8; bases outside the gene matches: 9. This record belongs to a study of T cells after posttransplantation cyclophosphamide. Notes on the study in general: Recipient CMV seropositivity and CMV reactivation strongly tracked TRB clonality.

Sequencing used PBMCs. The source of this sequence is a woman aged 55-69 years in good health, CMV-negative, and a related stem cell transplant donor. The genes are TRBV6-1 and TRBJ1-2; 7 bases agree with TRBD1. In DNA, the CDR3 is TGTGCCAGTAATAGGGACAGCGAAGGCTACACCTTC. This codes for CASNRDSEGYTF.